This T cell receptor beta chain was obtained from a study of cytomegalovirus exposure and HLA in healthy donors. Primers: 60 Vbeta forward and 13 Jbeta reverse. Data came from immunoSEQ multiplex PCR; TCRdb stores just in-frame clones and leaves some out. The sample includes 90,000 to 110,000 clones, around 76% of them seen just once. Note on this clone: Its antigen is not identified.

General study points: In an earlier analysis, in 620 or so donors, most V segments appeared productive either ~87% or ~30% of the time. Cytomegalovirus association was assigned to about 150 TCR beta chains. When analyzed later, the rates of TCR association showed variation by HLA locus, with DRB1 the most and HLA-C the fewest.

V lost 5 bases, J lost 6 bases, and 7 bases stayed unmatched. Germline V CDR1 and CDR2: SEHNR, FQNEAQ (reference sequence). The CDR3 is made up of 16 amino acids. Sequencing was carried out using PBMCs. The chain recombines TRBV7-9 with TRBJ2-3; 14 nucleotides match TRBD2. This clonotype was sampled from a man aged 40-50 years in good health and CMV-seropositive. The CDR3 is CASSPTSGGAIDTQYF. The CDR3 nucleotides are TGTGCCAGCAGCCCGACTAGCGGGGGGGCGATTGATACGCAGTATTTT.